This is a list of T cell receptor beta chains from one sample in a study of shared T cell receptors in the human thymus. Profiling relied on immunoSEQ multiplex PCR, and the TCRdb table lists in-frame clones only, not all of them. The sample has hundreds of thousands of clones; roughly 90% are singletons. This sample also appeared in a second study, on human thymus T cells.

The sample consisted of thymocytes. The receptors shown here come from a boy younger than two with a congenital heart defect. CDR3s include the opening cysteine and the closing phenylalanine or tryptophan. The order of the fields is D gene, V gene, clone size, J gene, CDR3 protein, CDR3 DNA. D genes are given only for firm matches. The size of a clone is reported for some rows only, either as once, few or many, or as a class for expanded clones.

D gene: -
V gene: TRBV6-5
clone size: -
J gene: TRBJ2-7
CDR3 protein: CASSFTGLSEQYF
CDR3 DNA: TGTGCCAGCAGTTTCACAGGGCTAAGCGAGCAGTACTTC

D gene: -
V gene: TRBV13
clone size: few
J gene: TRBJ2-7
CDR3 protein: CASSSGPHLRDYEQYF
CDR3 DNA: TGTGCCAGCAGCTCAGGACCGCACCTACGGGACTACGAGCAGTACTTC

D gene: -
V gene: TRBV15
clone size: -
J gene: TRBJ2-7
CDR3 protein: CATSRDNRQEYF
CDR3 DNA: TGTGCCACCAGCAGAGATAACAGACAGGAGTACTTC

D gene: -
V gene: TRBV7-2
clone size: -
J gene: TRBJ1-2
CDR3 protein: CASSLYPDRGLLEYGYTF
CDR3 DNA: TGTGCCAGCAGCTTATACCCCGATCGGGGACTCCTGGAATATGGCTACACCTTC

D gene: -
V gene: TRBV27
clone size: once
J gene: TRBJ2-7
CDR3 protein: CATKPRGFTYEQYF
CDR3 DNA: TGTGCCACCAAGCCAAGGGGGTTTACCTACGAGCAGTACTTC

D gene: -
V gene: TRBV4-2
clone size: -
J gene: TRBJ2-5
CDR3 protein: CASSPKQGTRRGETQYF
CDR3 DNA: TGTGCCAGCAGCCCAAAACAAGGGACACGAAGGGGAGAGACCCAGTACTTC

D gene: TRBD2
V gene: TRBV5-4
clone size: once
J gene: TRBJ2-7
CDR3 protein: CASRSGGGSYEQYF
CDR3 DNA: TGTGCCAGCAGGTCCGGCGGGGGCTCCTACGAGCAGTACTTC

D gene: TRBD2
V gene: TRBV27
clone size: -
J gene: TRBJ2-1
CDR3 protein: CASSPGTSSAPYNEQFF
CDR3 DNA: TGTGCCAGCAGTCCAGGGACTAGCTCGGCGCCCTACAATGAGCAGTTCTTC

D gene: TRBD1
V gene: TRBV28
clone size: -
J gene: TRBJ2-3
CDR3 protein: CASRVDRLDTQYF
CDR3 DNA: TGTGCCAGCAGAGTGGACAGGCTAGATACGCAGTATTTT

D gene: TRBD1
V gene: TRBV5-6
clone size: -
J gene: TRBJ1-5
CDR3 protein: CASSLGQGSSQPQHF
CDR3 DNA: TGTGCCAGCAGCTTGGGACAGGGTTCCAGTCAGCCCCAGCATTTT

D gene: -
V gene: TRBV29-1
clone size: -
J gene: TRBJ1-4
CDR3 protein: CSVREARPGEKLFF
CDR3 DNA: TGCAGCGTACGAGAGGCCAGGCCGGGGGAAAAACTGTTTTTT

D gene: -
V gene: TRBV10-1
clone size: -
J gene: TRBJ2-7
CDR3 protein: CASSDGSYEQYF
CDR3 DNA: TGCGCCAGCAGTGACGGCTCCTACGAGCAGTACTTC

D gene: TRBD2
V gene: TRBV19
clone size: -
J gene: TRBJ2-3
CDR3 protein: CASSMVWASGPGTDTQYF
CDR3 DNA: TGTGCCAGTAGTATGGTTTGGGCTAGCGGCCCAGGGACAGATACGCAGTATTTT

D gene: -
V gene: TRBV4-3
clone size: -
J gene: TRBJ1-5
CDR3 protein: CASSQEAGGNQPQHF
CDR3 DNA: TGCGCCAGCAGCCAAGAAGCTGGAGGCAATCAGCCCCAGCATTTT

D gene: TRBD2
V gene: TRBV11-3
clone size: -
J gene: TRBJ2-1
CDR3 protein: CASSPSGRCGEQFF
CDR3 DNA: TGTGCCAGCAGCCCGAGCGGGAGATGCGGTGAGCAGTTCTTC

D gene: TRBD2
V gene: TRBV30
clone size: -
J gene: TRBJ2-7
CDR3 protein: CAWSVRTSGGSYEQYF
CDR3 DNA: TGTGCCTGGAGTGTAAGGACTAGCGGGGGTTCCTACGAGCAGTACTTC

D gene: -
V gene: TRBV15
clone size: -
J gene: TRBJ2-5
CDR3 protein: CATSTDTRPHGQETQYF
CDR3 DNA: TGTGCCACCAGCACCGACACTCGCCCGCACGGCCAAGAGACCCAGTACTTC

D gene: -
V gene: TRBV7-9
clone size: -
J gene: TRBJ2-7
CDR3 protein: CASSLSRLRSSYEQYF
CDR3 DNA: TGTGCCAGCAGCTTGTCGAGACTAAGGAGCTCCTACGAGCAGTACTTC

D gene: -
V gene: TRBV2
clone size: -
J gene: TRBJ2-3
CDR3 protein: CASRGAVWRTDTQYF
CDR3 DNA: TGTGCCAGCAGGGGGGCCGTTTGGCGCACAGATACGCAGTATTTT

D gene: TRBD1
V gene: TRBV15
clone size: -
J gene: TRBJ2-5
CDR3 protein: CATSRHRGRETQYF
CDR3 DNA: TGTGCCACCAGCAGACACAGGGGGCGAGAGACCCAGTACTTC

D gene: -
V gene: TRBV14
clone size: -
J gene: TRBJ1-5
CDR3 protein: CASSQGGAQPQHF
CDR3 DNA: TGTGCCAGCAGCCAAGGGGGAGCTCAGCCCCAGCATTTT

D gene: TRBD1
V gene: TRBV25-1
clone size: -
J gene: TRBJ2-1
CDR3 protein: CASSEGRTGDRDEQFF
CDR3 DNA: TGTGCCAGCAGTGAAGGGAGGACAGGGGATAGGGATGAGCAGTTCTTC

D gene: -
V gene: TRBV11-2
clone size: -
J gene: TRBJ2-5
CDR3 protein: CASSLDRLRRRETQYF
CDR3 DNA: TGTGCCAGCAGCTTAGATCGTCTTAGAAGGCGGGAGACCCAGTACTTC

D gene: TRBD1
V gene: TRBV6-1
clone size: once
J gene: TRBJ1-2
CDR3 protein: CASSTWGTDYGYTF
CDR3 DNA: TGTGCCAGCAGCACATGGGGGACAGACTATGGCTACACCTTC

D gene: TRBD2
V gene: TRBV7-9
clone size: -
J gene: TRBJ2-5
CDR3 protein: CASSPLGSAGGHGGGQYF
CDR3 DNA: TGTGCCAGCAGCCCCCTCGGGTCGGCGGGAGGGCACGGAGGAGGCCAGTACTTC

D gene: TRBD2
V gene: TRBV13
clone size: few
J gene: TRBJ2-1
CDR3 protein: CASSSGLAGPLSYNEQFF
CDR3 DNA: TGTGCCAGCAGCTCGGGACTAGCGGGGCCCCTCTCCTACAATGAGCAGTTCTTC

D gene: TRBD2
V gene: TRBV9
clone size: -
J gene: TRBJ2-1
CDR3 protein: CASSASTSGRGDEQFF
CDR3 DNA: TGTGCCAGCAGCGCCTCAACTAGCGGGAGGGGGGATGAGCAGTTCTTC

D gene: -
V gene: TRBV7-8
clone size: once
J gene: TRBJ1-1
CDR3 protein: CASSFGGGRDPTEAFF
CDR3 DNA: TGTGCCAGCAGCTTTGGGGGGGGCAGGGACCCCACTGAAGCTTTCTTT

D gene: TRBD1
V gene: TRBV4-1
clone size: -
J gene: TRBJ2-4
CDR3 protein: CASSQATGNIQYF
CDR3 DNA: TGCGCCAGCAGCCAAGCGACAGGGAACATTCAGTACTTC

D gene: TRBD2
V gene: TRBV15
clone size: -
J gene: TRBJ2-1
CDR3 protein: CATSRDVAGEYNEQFF
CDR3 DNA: TGTGCCACCAGCAGAGATGTGGCGGGAGAGTACAATGAGCAGTTCTTC

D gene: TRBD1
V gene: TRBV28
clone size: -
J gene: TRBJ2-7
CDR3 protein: CASRSGTGVYEQYF
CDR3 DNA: TGTGCCAGCAGATCCGGGACAGGGGTCTACGAGCAGTACTTC

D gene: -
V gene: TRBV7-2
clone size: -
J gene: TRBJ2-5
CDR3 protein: CASSLGAYRVGETQYF
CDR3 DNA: TGTGCCAGCAGCTTGGGAGCCTACAGGGTAGGGGAGACCCAGTACTTC

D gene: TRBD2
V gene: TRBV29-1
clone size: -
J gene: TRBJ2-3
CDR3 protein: CSVDSGTVDTQYF
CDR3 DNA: TGCAGCGTTGATAGCGGGACGGTAGATACGCAGTATTTT

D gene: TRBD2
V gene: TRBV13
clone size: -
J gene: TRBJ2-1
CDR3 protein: CASSLASGRNEQFF
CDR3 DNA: TGTGCCAGCAGCTTAGCTAGCGGGAGGAATGAGCAGTTCTTC

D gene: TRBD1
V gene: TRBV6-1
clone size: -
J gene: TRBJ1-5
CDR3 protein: CASSVGQGSNQPQHF
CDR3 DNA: TGTGCCAGCAGTGTTGGACAGGGGAGCAATCAGCCCCAGCATTTT

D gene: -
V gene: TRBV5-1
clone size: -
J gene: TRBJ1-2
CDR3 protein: CASSSQATGSGSYGYTF
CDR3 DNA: TGCGCCAGCAGCTCACAAGCCACAGGGAGTGGCAGCTATGGCTACACCTTC

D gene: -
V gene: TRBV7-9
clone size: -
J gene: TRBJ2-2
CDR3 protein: CASRPAGERGELFF
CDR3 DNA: TGTGCCAGCAGGCCCGCCGGGGAGCGGGGGGAGCTGTTTTTT

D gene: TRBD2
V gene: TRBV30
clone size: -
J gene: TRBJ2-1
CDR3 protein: CAWGLAGSECSYNEQFF
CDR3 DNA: TGTGCCTGGGGACTAGCGGGCTCGGAATGCTCCTACAATGAGCAGTTCTTC

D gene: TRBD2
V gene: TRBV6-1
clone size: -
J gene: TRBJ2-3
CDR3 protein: CASSGSSGSGTDTQYF
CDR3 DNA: TGTGCCAGCAGTGGATCTAGCGGGAGCGGCACAGATACGCAGTATTTT

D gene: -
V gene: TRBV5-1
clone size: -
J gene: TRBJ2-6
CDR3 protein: CASSDRRVRESGANVLTF
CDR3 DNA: TGCGCCAGCAGCGACAGGAGGGTGCGGGAGTCCGGGGCCAACGTCCTGACTTTC

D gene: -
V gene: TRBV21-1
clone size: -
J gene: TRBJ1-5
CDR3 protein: CASSKGTGGNQPQHF
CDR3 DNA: TGTGCCAGCAGCAAAGGGACAGGGGGAAATCAGCCCCAGCATTTT

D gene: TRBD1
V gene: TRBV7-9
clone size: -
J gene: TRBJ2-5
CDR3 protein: CASSLLRDRIRETQYF
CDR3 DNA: TGTGCCAGCAGCCTACTCCGGGACAGGATAAGGGAGACCCAGTACTTC

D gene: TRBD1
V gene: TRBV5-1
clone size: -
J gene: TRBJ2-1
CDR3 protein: CASAWVRQGAHEQFF
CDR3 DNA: TGCGCCAGCGCCTGGGTGAGACAGGGGGCCCATGAGCAGTTCTTC

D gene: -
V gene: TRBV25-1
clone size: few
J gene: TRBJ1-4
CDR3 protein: CASSDRAGASGEKLFF
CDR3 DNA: TGTGCCAGCAGTGATCGAGCCGGGGCTAGCGGTGAAAAACTGTTTTTT

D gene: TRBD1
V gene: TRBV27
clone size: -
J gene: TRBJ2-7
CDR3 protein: CASSSAVGQGAGEQYF
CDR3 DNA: TGTGCCAGCAGTAGCGCCGTAGGACAGGGGGCAGGGGAGCAGTACTTC

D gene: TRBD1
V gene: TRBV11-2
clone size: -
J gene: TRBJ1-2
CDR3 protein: CASSLGTGAFNYGYTF
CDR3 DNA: TGTGCCAGCAGCTTAGGGACAGGGGCCTTCAACTATGGCTACACCTTC

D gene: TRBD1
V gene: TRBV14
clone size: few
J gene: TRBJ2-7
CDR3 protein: CASSQEETGTYEQYF
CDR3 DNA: TGTGCCAGCAGCCAAGAGGAGACAGGGACCTACGAGCAGTACTTC

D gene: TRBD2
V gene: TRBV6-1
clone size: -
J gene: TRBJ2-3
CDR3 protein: CASSVPPTGGTQYF
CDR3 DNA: TGTGCCAGCAGTGTTCCCCCTACGGGGGGTACGCAGTATTTT

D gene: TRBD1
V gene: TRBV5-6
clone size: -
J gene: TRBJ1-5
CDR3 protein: CASSIDRDQPQHF
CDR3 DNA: TGTGCCAGCAGCATAGACAGGGACCAGCCCCAGCATTTT

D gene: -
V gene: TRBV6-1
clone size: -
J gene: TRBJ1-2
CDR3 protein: CASSEIAGAGYGYTF
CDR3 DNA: TGTGCCAGCAGTGAAATCGCAGGTGCGGGCTATGGCTACACCTTC

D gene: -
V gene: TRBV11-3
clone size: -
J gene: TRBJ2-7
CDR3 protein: CASSLGKGGEGVSYEQYF
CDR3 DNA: TGTGCCAGCAGCTTAGGGAAGGGAGGGGAGGGGGTCTCCTACGAGCAGTACTTC

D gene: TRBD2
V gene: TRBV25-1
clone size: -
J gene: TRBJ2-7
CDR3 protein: CASRGLAGPYEQYF
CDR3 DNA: TGTGCCAGCAGAGGACTAGCGGGACCGTACGAGCAGTACTTC

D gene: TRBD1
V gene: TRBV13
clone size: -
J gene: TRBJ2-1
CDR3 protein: CASSLGLQGRSYNEQFF
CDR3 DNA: TGTGCCAGCAGCTTAGGCCTACAGGGGCGCTCCTACAATGAGCAGTTCTTC

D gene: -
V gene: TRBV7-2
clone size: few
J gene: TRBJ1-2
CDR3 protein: CASSPGGTGYGYTF
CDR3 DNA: TGTGCCAGCAGCCCCGGGGGGACTGGCTATGGCTACACCTTC

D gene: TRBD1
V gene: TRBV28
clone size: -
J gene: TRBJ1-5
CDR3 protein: CASRLTGVDQPQHF
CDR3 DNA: TGTGCCAGCAGATTGACAGGGGTTGATCAGCCCCAGCATTTT

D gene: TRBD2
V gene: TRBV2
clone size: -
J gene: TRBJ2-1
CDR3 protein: CASRLAGGSSYNEQFF
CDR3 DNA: TGTGCCAGCAGACTAGCGGGGGGAAGCTCCTACAATGAGCAGTTCTTC